Here is one T cell receptor beta chain with its context. The antigen remains unidentified. The source of the sample is a study of CD8 T cells in Susac syndrome. General observations from the study: The relatively small number of individuals in the TCR sequencing and HLA analysis was acknowledged by the study.

RNA, at about 0.45 to 1 ug, was reverse transcribed with random hexamers. The TCR beta CDR3 was amplified by immunoSEQ multiplex PCR across 54 Vbeta, 13 Jbeta. MiXCR was run by TCRdb on the immunoSEQ multiplex PCR reads, yielding one entry per CDR3 protein. The sample lists 200,000 to 250,000 distinct CDR3 sequences, 90% to 95% occurring once. The germline V gene has CDR1 GTSNPN and CDR2 SVGIG (reference sequence). V was trimmed by 0 bases and J by 3 bases, leaving 8 bases between them. The CDR3 is 14 amino acids. Peripheral blood CD8+ and CD4+ T cells were profiled by TCR beta sequencing. In contrast to the negatively isolated CD8+ and CD4+ T cells, TEMRA cells were FACS-enriched.

The source material was CD4+ T cells from PBMCs. The source of this sequence is a human donor with multiple sclerosis. The chain has TRBV30 and TRBJ2-2; no definite D call. CDR3 sequence (DNA): TGTGCCTGGAGTGTAACCGGATACACCGGGGAGCTGTTTTTT. Amino acid sequence: CAWSVTGYTGELFF.